Listed below are T cell receptor beta chains from one sample, sequenced in a study of blood T cells in healthy people across ages. TCRdb redid the calling of the 5' RACE reads with MiXCR, one entry per CDR3 protein. Altogether around 1,000,000 distinct CDR3 sequences are present, roughly 24% being singletons, with the ten largest covering approximately 0.7%. The data were also submitted as part of a second study, on T cells of mothers and their children.

The sequencing input was blood. Every receptor here comes from a girl aged 2-10 years in good health. The CDR3 runs from the conserved cysteine through the conserved F or W. The D gene is left open where the match is weak. Rows may omit the clone size; those that give it use once, few, many or a size class.

d_call j_call clone_size v_call cdr3_nt cdr3_aa
NA TRBJ1-6 NA TRBV6-1 TGTGCCAGCAGTGAAAAGGCTTGGAGGTCACCCCTCCACTTT CASSEKAWRSPLHF
NA TRBJ1-4 NA TRBV18 TGTGCCAGCTCACCTGCGGACGGGGCTGAAAAACTGTTTTTT CASSPADGAEKLFF
NA TRBJ2-7 NA TRBV10-3 TGTGCCATCAGTGAGATCGGGACAAAGTACGAGCAGTACTTC CAISEIGTKYEQYF
NA TRBJ2-2 once TRBV5-1 TGCGCCAGCAGCTTGTCTCTCGGAATGACCGGGGAGCTGTTTTTT CASSLSLGMTGELFF
NA TRBJ2-6 few TRBV7-8 TGTGCCAGCAGCTTAGGAATCCCGGGCTTTGGGGCCAACGTCCTGACTTTC CASSLGIPGFGANVLTF
TRBD2 TRBJ2-7 NA TRBV5-1 TGCGCCAGCAGGACCGGGACTAGCGGTCTGAAAGAGCAGTACTTC CASRTGTSGLKEQYF
NA TRBJ1-2 NA TRBV11-1 TGTGCCAGCAGCTTAGCGCCGGGGGCCTCTGAGGGCTACACCTTC CASSLAPGASEGYTF
NA TRBJ2-5 NA TRBV7-2 TGTGCCAGCAGCTTAGGAATGCGGGGTGGGTCCCAGTACTTC CASSLGMRGGSQYF
NA TRBJ1-4 few TRBV7-9 TGTGCCAGCAGCCAGCTTCGACCAGCAACTAATGAAAAACTGTTTTTT CASSQLRPATNEKLFF
NA TRBJ2-1 few TRBV20-1 TGCAGTGCTAGAGATGTCAAGTCCTACTCCTACAATGAGCAGTTCTTC CSARDVKSYSYNEQFF
TRBD2 TRBJ2-1 few TRBV20-1 TGCAGTGCTAGAGTGAATAGCGGGACGCGATTCAATGAGCAGTTCTTC CSARVNSGTRFNEQFF
NA TRBJ2-1 NA TRBV5-1 TGCGCCAGCAGCTTGGGAGACTTCCCCGCGCACAATGAGCAGTTCTTC CASSLGDFPAHNEQFF
TRBD1 TRBJ2-3 NA TRBV28 TGTGCCAGCAGTTTGGACAGGGAGGGCACAGATACGCAGTATTTT CASSLDREGTDTQYF
TRBD1 TRBJ2-7 NA TRBV10-3 TGTGCCATCAGCCCGTTGGGACAGGGCGACGAGCAGTACTTC CAISPLGQGDEQYF
TRBD1 TRBJ2-3 few TRBV20-1 TGCAGTGCCGCCCACAGACAGGGTCCCACGGATACGCAGTATTTT CSAAHRQGPTDTQYF
NA TRBJ1-2 few TRBV9 TGTGCCAGCAGCGAGGGCCCCCGGGAATTCGGCTACACCTTC CASSEGPREFGYTF
NA TRBJ1-1 NA TRBV9 TGTGCCAGCAGTCTCAGTTCGGATGGGACCACTGAAGCTTTCTTT CASSLSSDGTTEAFF
NA TRBJ2-7 NA TRBV19 TGTGCCAGTAGTGCCTCGGAAACCCAGTACTTC CASSASETQYF
TRBD1 TRBJ1-2 few TRBV7-2 TGTGCCAGCAGCTTAGTCGGGACAGCCTATGGCTACACCTTC CASSLVGTAYGYTF
TRBD1 TRBJ1-1 NA TRBV6-5 TGTGCCAGCAGTTCCAGGGACAGACCCGAAGCTTTCTTT CASSSRDRPEAFF
NA TRBJ2-7 many TRBV4-2 TGTGCCAGCAGCCAAGCGAGCGGACGGTACGAGCAGTACTTC CASSQASGRYEQYF
NA TRBJ1-1 NA TRBV7-9 TGTGCCGGCAGCTTCCGGGGGTCGGACACTGAAGCTTTCTTT CAGSFRGSDTEAFF
NA TRBJ2-4 NA TRBV25-1 TGTGCCAGCAGTGAGGGGGCAATCTGGGACATTCAGTACTTC CASSEGAIWDIQYF
TRBD1 TRBJ2-5 few TRBV10-3 TGTGCCATCAGTGAGGACAGGGGGGGGACCCAGTACTTC CAISEDRGGTQYF
TRBD1 TRBJ2-1 few TRBV9 TGTGCCAGCAGCTCTCCGGGGACAGGGATATACAATGAGCAGTTCTTC CASSSPGTGIYNEQFF
NA TRBJ2-2 few TRBV7-3 TGTGCCAGCAGCTTGGCTGATCACGGTCTTTACACCGGGGAGCTGTTTTTT CASSLADHGLYTGELFF
NA TRBJ2-2 NA TRBV20-1 TGCAGTGCCACTCAGGGATGGAGCACCGGGGAGCTGTTTTTT CSATQGWSTGELFF